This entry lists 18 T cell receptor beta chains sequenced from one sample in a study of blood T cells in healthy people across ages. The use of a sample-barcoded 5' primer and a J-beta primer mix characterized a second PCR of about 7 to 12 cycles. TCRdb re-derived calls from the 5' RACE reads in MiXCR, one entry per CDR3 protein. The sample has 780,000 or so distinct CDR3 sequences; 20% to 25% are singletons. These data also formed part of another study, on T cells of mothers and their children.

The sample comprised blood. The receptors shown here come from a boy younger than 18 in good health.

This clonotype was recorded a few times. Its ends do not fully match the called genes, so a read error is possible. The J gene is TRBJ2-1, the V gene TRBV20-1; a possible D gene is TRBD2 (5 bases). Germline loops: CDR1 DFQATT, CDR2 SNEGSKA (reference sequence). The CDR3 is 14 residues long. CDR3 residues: CSARDQYGKETQCF. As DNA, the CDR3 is TGCAGTGCTAGAGATCAGTACGGGAAAGAGACCCAGTGCTTC.

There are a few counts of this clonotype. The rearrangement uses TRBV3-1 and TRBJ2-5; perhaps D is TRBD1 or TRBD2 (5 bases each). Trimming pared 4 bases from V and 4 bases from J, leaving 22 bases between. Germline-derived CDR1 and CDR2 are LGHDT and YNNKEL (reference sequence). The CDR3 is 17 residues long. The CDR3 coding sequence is TGTGCCAGCAGCCCGACCTACCAGTGGGACGTCGGAGAGACCCAGTACTTC. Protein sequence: CASSPTYQWDVGETQYF.

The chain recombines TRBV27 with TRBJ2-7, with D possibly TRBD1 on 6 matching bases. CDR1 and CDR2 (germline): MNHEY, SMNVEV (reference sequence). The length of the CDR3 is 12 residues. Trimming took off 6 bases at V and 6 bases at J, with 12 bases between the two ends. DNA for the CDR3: TGTGCCAGCAGAACGGGGACACTCGAGCAGTACTTC. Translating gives CASRTGTLEQYF.

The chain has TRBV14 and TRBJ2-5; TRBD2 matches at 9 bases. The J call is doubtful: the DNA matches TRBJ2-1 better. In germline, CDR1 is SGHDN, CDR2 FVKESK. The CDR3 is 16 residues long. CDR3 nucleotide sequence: TGTGCCAGCAGCCAACCGGGACTAGCCCTGTACAATGAGCAGTTCTTC. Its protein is CASSQPGLALYNEQFF.

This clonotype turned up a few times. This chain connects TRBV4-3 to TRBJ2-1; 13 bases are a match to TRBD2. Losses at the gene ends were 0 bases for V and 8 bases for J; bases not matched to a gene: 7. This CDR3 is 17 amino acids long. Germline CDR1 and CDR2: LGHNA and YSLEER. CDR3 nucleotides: TGCGCCAGCAGCCAAGATCGACTAGCGGGGGGCCGGGATGAGCAGTTCTTC. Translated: CASSQDRLAGGRDEQFF.

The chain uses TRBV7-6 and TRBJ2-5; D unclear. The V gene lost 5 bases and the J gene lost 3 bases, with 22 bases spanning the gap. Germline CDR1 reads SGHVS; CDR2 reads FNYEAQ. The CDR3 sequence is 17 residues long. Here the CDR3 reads CASSPITEMGTEETQYF. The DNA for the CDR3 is TGTGCCAGCAGCCCCATTACAGAAATGGGTACCGAAGAGACCCAGTACTTC.

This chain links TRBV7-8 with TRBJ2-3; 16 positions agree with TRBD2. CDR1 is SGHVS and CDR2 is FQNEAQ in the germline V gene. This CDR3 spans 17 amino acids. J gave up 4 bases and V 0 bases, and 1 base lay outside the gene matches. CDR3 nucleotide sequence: TGTGCCAGCAGCTTAGCCGGGACTAGCGGGGGGGCAGATACGCAGTATTTT. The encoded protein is CASSLAGTSGGADTQYF.

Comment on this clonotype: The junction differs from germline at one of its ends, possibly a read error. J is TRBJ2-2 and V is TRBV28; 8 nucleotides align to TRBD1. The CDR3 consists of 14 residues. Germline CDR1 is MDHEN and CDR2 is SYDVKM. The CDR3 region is CTSSWTGYTGELFF. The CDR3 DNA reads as TGTACCAGCAGTTGGACAGGGTACACCGGGGAGCTGTTTTTT. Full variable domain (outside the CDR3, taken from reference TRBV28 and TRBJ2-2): DVKVTQSSRYLVKRTGEKVFLECVQDMDHENMFWYRQDPGLGLRLIYFSYDVKMKEKGDIPEGYSVSREKKERFSLILESASTNQTSMYLCTSSWTGYTGELFFGEGSRLTVL.

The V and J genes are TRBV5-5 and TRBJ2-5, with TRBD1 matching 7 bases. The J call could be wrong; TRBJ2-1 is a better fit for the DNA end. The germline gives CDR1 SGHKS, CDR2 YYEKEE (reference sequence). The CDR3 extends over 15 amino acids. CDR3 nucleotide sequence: TGTGCCAGCAGCCCACGGACAGGCCTCTACAATGAGCAGTTCTTC. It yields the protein CASSPRTGLYNEQFF.

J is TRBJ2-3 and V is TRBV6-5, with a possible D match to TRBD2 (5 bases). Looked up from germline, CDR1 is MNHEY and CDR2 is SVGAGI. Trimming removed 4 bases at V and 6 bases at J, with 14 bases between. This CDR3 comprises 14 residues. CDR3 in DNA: TGTGCCAGCAGTTTAGGACTCTTCACCGATACGCAGTATTTT. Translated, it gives CASSLGLFTDTQYF.

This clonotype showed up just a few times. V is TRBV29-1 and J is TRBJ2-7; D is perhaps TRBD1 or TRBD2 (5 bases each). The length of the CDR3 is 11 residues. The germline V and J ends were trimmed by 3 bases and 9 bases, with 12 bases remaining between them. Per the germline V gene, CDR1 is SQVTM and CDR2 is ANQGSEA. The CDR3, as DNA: TGCAGCGTTGAGTTGAGGGACGGGCAGTACTTC. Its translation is CSVELRDGQYF.

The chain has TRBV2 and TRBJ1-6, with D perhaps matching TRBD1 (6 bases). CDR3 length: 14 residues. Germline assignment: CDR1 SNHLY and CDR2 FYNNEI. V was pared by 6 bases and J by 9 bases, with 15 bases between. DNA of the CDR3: TGTGCCAGCAGGGGGACACCCTGGACTTCACCCCTCCACTTT. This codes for CASRGTPWTSPLHF. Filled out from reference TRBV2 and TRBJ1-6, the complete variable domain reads EPEVTQTPSHQVTQMGQEVILRCVPISNHLYFYWYRQILGQKVEFLVSFYNNEISEKSEIFDDQFSVERPDGSNFTLKIRSTKLEDSAMYFCASRGTPWTSPLHFGNGTRLTVT.

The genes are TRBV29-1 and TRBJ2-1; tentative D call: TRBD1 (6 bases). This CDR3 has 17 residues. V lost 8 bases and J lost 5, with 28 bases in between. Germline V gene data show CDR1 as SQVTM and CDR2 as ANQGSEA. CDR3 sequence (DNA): TGCAGCTCGACGGATTGGGGACACCGTGTTGGTGACAATGAGCAGTTCTTC. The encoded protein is CSSTDWGHRVGDNEQFF.

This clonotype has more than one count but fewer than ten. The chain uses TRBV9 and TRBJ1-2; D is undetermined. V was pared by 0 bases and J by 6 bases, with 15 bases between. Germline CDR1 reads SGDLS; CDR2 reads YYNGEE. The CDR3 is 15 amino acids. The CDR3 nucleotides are TGTGCCAGCAGCGTAGACGGGCAGACTCTTGATGGCTACACCTTC. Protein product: CASSVDGQTLDGYTF.

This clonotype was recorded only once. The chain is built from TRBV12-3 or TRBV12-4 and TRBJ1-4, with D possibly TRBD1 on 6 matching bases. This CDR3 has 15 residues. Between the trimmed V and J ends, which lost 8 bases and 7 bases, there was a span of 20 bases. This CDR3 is CASCVLLGGGEKLFF. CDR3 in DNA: TGTGCCAGCTGCGTCCTTTTGGGGGGCGGTGAAAAACTGTTTTTT.

This CDR3 reads CSAFRRGVGTEAFF. In DNA, the CDR3 is TGCAGTGCTTTTCGCAGGGGGGTCGGCACTGAAGCTTTCTTT. The rearrangement links TRBV20-1 to TRBJ1-1, with TRBD1 identical over 7 bases. Trimming at V came to 5 bases and at J to 4 bases, leaving 10 bases not matched to a gene. Germline values: CDR1 DFQATT, CDR2 SNEGSKA (reference sequence). CDR3 length: 14 amino acids.

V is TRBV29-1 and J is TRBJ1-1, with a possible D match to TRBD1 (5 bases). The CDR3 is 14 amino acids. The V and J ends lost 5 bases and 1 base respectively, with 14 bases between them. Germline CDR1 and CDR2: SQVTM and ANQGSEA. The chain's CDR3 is CSVLGRAGNTEAFF. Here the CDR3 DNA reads TGCAGCGTTCTGGGCAGGGCGGGGAACACTGAAGCTTTCTTT.

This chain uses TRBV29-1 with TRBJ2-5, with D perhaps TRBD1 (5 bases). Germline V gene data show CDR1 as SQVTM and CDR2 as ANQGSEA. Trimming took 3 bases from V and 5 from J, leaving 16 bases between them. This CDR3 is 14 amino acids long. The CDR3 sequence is CSVDSRAVRETQYF. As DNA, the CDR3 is TGCAGCGTTGATAGCAGGGCGGTTCGGGAGACCCAGTACTTC.